This T cell receptor (beta chain) was documented in a study of T cell clones after liver transplantation. Regarding the study as a whole: Migration into the graft, not deletion, may explain lost graft donor-reactive T cells.

Sorting of unstimulated PBMCs yielded separate CD3+CD4+ and CD3+CD8+ fractions. With respect to this clone: Its antigen remains unknown.

Assay: immunoSEQ multiplex PCR; the TCRdb copy retains only in-frame clones and omits some. The sample has tens of thousands of clones; about 92% are singletons. The sample in question was CD4+ T cells from blood, obtained roughly 25 months after liver transplant. This clonotype originated in a human patient who received a liver transplant. Some T cells may originate from the graft donor.

For the CDR3, the DNA is TGTGCCAGCAGCGGGCTAGCGGGAGTCCCCGAGCAGTACTTC. This encodes CASSGLAGVPEQYF. This chain links TRBV11-1 with TRBJ2-7; TRBD2 matches 10 bases. Unmatched junction bases numbered 7, after V lost 5 bases and J lost 6 bases. This CDR3 is 14 amino acids long. CDR1 and CDR2 from the germline V gene are SGHAT and FQDESV (reference sequence). Using reference TRBV11-1 and TRBJ2-7 for the parts outside the CDR3, the full variable domain is EAEVAQSPRYKITEKSQAVAFWCDPISGHATLYWYRQILGQGPELLVQFQDESVVDDSQLPKDRFSAERLKGVDSTLKIQPAELGDSAMYLCASSGLAGVPEQYFGPGTRLTVT.